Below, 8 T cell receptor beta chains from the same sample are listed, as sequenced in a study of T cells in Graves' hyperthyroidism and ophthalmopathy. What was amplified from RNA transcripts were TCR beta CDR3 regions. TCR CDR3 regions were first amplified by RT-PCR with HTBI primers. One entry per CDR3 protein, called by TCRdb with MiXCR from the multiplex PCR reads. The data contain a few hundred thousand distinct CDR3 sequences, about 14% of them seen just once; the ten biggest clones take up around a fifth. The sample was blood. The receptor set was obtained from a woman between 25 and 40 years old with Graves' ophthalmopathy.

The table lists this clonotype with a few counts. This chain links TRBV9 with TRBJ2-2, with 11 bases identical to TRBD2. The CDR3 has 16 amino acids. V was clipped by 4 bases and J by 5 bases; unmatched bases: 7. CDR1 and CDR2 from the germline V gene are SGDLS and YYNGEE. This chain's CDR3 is CASSPRVAGGTGELFF. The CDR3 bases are TGTGCCAGCAGCCCTAGGGTAGCGGGGGGGACCGGGGAGCTGTTTTTT.

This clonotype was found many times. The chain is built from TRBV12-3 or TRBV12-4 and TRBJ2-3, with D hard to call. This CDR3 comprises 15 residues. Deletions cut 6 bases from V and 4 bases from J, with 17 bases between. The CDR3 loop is CASRPHRRSPDTQYF. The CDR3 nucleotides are TGTGCCAGCAGGCCCCACCGCAGGTCCCCAGATACGCAGTATTTT.

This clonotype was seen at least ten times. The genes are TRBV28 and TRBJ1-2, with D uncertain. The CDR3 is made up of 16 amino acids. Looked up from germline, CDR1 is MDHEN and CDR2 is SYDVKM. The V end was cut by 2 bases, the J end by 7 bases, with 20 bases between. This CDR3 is CASSLTLIGVSGGYTF. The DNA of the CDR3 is TGTGCCAGCAGTTTAACCCTCATTGGGGTTAGTGGTGGCTACACCTTC.

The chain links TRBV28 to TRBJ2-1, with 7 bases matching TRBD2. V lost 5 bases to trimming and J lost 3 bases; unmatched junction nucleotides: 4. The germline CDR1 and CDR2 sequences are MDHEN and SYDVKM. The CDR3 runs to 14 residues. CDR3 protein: CASSMTGGYNEQFF. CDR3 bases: TGTGCCAGCAGTATGACGGGGGGCTACAATGAGCAGTTCTTC. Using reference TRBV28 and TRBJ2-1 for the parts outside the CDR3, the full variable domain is DVKVTQSSRYLVKRTGEKVFLECVQDMDHENMFWYRQDPGLGLRLIYFSYDVKMKEKGDIPEGYSVSREKKERFSLILESASTNQTSMYLCASSMTGGYNEQFFGPGTRLTVL.

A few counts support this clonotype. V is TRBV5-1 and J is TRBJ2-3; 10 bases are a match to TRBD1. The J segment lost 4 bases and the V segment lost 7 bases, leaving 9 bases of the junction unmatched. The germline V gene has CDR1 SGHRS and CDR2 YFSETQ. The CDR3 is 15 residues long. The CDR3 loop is CASRATGGAADTQYF. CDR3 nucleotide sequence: TGCGCCAGCCGAGCGACAGGGGGCGCCGCAGATACGCAGTATTTT.

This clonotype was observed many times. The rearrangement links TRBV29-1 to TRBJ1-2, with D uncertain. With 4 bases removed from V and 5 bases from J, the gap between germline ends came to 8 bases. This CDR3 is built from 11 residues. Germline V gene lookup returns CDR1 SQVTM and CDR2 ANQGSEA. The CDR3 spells CSVVSGYGYTF. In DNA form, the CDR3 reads TGCAGCGTTGTATCGGGGTATGGCTACACCTTC.

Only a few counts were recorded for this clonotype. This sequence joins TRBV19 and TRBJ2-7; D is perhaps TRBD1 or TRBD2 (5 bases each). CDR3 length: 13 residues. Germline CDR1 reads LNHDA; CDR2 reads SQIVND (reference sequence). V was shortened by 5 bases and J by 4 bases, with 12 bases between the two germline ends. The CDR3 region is CASSVKGTYEQYF. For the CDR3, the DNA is TGTGCCAGTAGTGTTAAGGGGACGTACGAGCAGTACTTC.

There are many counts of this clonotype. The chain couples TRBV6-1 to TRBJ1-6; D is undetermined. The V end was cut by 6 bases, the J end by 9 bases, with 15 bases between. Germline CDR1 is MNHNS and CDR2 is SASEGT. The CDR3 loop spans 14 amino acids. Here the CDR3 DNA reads TGTGCCAGCAGCCCTCCGGGGTGGTTTTCACCCCTCCACTTT. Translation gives CASSPPGWFSPLHF.